Listed here are 29 T cell receptor beta chains from one sample, sequenced in a study of T cells after yellow fever vaccination. TCRdb used MiXCR to reprocess the 5' RACE reads, holding one entry per CDR3 protein. The profile shows roughly 520,000 distinct CDR3 sequences, 20% to 25% of them singletons. The sequencing used PBMCs, collected 20 to 25 days after the first yellow fever vaccination. All receptors come from a man in his late teens or twenties who received the YFV17D yellow fever vaccine.

This clonotype has more than one count but fewer than ten. The chain joins TRBV6-2 or TRBV6-3 to TRBJ1-1; 8 positions match TRBD1. This CDR3 spans 17 amino acids. Germline V gives CDR1 MNHEY, CDR2 SVGEGT. Trimming at V came to 0 bases and at J to 3 bases, leaving 9 bases not matched to a gene. CDR3 sequence (DNA): TGTGCCAGCAGTTACTCGATACTTGGACAGGGAGACACTGAAGCTTTCTTT. Translated: CASSYSILGQGDTEAFF.

The chain couples TRBV15 to TRBJ1-2; possibly TRBD1 for D (5 bases). CDR1 is LNHNV and CDR2 is YYDKDF in the germline V gene (reference sequence). The V and J ends lost 2 bases and 2 bases respectively, with 9 bases between them. The CDR3 runs 14 residues. The CDR3: CATSRQGENYGYTF. The CDR3 DNA is TGTGCCACCAGCAGACAGGGCGAGAACTATGGCTACACCTTC.

CDR3 coding DNA: TGTGCCAGCAGCTCGCCACAGGGGGCAAGCACCGGGGAGCTGTTTTTT. Its protein product is CASSSPQGASTGELFF. The gene calls are TRBV7-6 and TRBJ2-2, with 9 nucleotides matching TRBD1. The CDR3 covers 16 residues. Germline lookup yields CDR1 SGHVS and CDR2 FNYEAQ. V shed 4 bases and J 4 bases; nucleotides not matched to a gene: 7. Together with reference TRBV7-6 and TRBJ2-2, the CDR3 gives the full variable domain: GAGVSQSPRYKVTKRGQDVALRCDPISGHVSLYWYRQALGQGPEFLTYFNYEAQQDKSGLPNDRFSAERPEGSISTLTIQRTEQRDSAMYRCASSSPQGASTGELFFGEGSRLTVL.

The chain joins TRBV3-1 to TRBJ2-3, with 9 bases identical to TRBD1. There are 16 residues in the CDR3. The ends lost 4 bases at V and 4 bases at J; junction bases unmatched: 9. Germline V gene data show CDR1 as LGHDT and CDR2 as YNNKEL (reference sequence). CDR3: CASSPRGQGGPDTQYF. The CDR3 DNA reads TGTGCCAGCAGCCCTAGGGGACAGGGCGGTCCAGATACGCAGTATTTT.

This clonotype was detected only a few times. V and J are TRBV20-1 and TRBJ1-5; TRBD1 might be the D (5 bases). From germline, CDR1 is DFQATT and CDR2 SNEGSKA (reference sequence). This CDR3 comprises 17 residues. The V gene lost 0 bases and the J gene lost 5 bases, with 20 bases spanning the gap. In nucleotides, the CDR3 is TGCAGTGCTAGAGATTGGTCATCAGGGCGGGCGGATCAGCCCCAGCATTTT. Encoded protein: CSARDWSSGRADQPQHF.

This clonotype has more than one count but fewer than ten. V usage is TRBV5-4 and J usage is TRBJ2-1, with no clear D. V shed 0 bases and J shed 9 bases, with 4 bases lying between them. The CDR3 is 11 amino acids. CDR1 and CDR2 (germline): SGHNT, YYREEE (reference sequence). DNA of the CDR3: TGTGCCAGCAGCTTGGACGTTGAGCAGTTCTTC. Its translation: CASSLDVEQFF.

This clonotype showed up just a few times. The chain links TRBV6-5 to TRBJ2-7; 9 nucleotides line up with TRBD1. Trimming removed 2 bases from V and 0 bases from J; junction bases left unmatched: 5. From germline, CDR1 is MNHEY and CDR2 SVGAGI. The CDR3 loop spans 16 amino acids. The CDR3 reads CASSYRGQGISYEQYF. CDR3 bases: TGTGCCAGCAGTTACCGCGGACAGGGGATCTCCTACGAGCAGTACTTC.

The chain has TRBV20-1 and TRBJ2-5, with 9 bases fitting TRBD1. CDR3 size: 14 residues. V was pared by 4 bases and J by 4 bases, with 7 bases of the junction left unmatched. Germline assignment: CDR1 DFQATT and CDR2 SNEGSKA (reference sequence). This CDR3 is CSAIRPGQGETQYF. CDR3 DNA: TGCAGTGCTATCCGACCGGGACAGGGAGAGACCCAGTACTTC.

The sample holds a few counts of this clonotype. The gene calls are TRBV4-2 and TRBJ1-5; maybe TRBD1 (6 bases). Deletions cut 1 base from V and 7 bases from J, with 17 bases between. This CDR3 is built from 16 residues. Germline V lookup: CDR1 LGHNA, CDR2 YNFKEQ. The CDR3 DNA reads as TGTGCCAGCAGCCAAGGGTTCCTTACGGGGGCCCAGCCCCAGCATTTT. It codes for CASSQGFLTGAQPQHF.

This clonotype was recorded a few times. The chain uses TRBV9 and TRBJ2-2, with D perhaps matching TRBD2 (5 bases). The CDR3 is 15 amino acids. V shed 2 bases and J shed 7 bases, with 15 bases lying between them. Germline CDR1 SGDLS, CDR2 YYNGEE. This CDR3 is CASSVTRGRGGELFF. The CDR3 DNA is TGTGCCAGCAGCGTTACCCGAGGGCGAGGCGGGGAGCTGTTTTTT. Full variable domain (rest looked up from reference TRBV9 and TRBJ2-2): DSGVTQTPKHLITATGQRVTLRCSPRSGDLSVYWYQQSLDQGLQFLIQYYNGEERAKGNILERFSAQQFPDLHSELNLSSLELGDSALYFCASSVTRGRGGELFFGEGSRLTVL.

V usage is TRBV2 and J usage is TRBJ2-4, with a possible D match to TRBD2 (6 bases). This CDR3 comprises 18 residues. The V gene lost 4 bases and the J gene lost 0 bases, with 19 bases spanning the gap. The germline gives CDR1 SNHLY, CDR2 FYNNEI. CDR3 in DNA: TGTGCCAGCAGTGGTGCGCTAGCGTCGGCCCTAGCCAAAAACATTCAGTACTTC. Translation gives CASSGALASALAKNIQYF.

The chain couples TRBV5-1 to TRBJ2-3, with D perhaps matching TRBD2 (5 bases). Between the trimmed V and J ends, which lost 5 bases and 6 bases, there was a span of 13 bases. Germline CDR1 SGHRS, CDR2 YFSETQ. This CDR3 has 13 residues. CDR3 bases: TGCGCCAGCAGAGTTGGACTTACCGATACGCAGTATTTT. This translates into CASRVGLTDTQYF.

The count of this clonotype is one. The rearrangement joins TRBV12-3 or TRBV12-4 to TRBJ2-2; D is unclear. This CDR3 has 19 amino acids. CDR3 residues: CTISSTSGPTLTKVGELFF. The DNA for the CDR3 is TGTACCATCAGTTCCACATCCGGACCAACCCTAACTAAAGTCGGGGAGCTGTTTTTT.

The chain combines TRBV5-1 with TRBJ2-3, with 9 bases identical to TRBD1. With V trimmed by 2 bases and J by 6 bases, 7 bases remained unmatched. Germline V gives CDR1 SGHRS, CDR2 YFSETQ. The CDR3 sequence is 15 residues long. The CDR3 sequence: CASSFHGQGQDTQYF. Here the CDR3 DNA reads TGCGCCAGCAGCTTTCACGGACAGGGGCAGGATACGCAGTATTTT.

This clonotype was counted at least ten times. V usage is TRBV7-2 and J usage is TRBJ2-3; D is undetermined. V was clipped by 1 base and J by 7 bases, with 0 bases between them. Germline CDR1 and CDR2: SGHTA and FQGNSA. The CDR3 is made up of 10 amino acids. The CDR3 here is CASSLDTQYF. The CDR3 region has the DNA TGTGCCAGCAGCTTAGATACGCAGTATTTT.

V gene TRBV7-2 combines with J gene TRBJ2-1, with D uncertain. The CDR3 spans 15 residues. Trimming removed 1 base from V and 6 bases from J, with 13 bases in between. Germline assignment: CDR1 SGHTA and CDR2 FQGNSA. In nucleotides, the CDR3 is TGTGCCAGCAGCTTAGACGTGGGCTTCGGCAATGAGCAGTTCTTC. Amino acids: CASSLDVGFGNEQFF.

This clonotype was seen more than once but under ten times. The chain couples TRBV4-1 to TRBJ1-4, with D hard to call. Deletions cut 4 bases from V and 0 bases from J, with 12 bases between. This CDR3 spans 16 amino acids. Germline V gene data show CDR1 as MGHRA and CDR2 as YSYEKL. DNA of the CDR3: TGCGCCAGCAGCCCCTCACCCGATGCAACTAATGAAAAACTGTTTTTT. It codes for CASSPSPDATNEKLFF.

This chain uses TRBV20-1 with TRBJ2-3, with 8 positions matching TRBD2. This CDR3 has 18 residues. J gave up 3 bases and V 2 bases, and 16 bases lay outside the gene matches. Per the germline V gene, CDR1 is DFQATT and CDR2 is SNEGSKA (reference sequence). CDR3 in DNA: TGCAGTGCTAGATCTGAGGAGTCAAGCGGGGGCCAAACAGATACGCAGTATTTT. It specifies CSARSEESSGGQTDTQYF.

This chain uses TRBV6-1 with TRBJ1-1; TRBD1 aligns across 8 bases. CDR3 length equals 14 residues. The germline V gene has CDR1 MNHNS and CDR2 SASEGT. The J segment lost 0 bases and the V segment lost 4 bases, leaving 1 base of the junction unmatched. DNA for the CDR3: TGTGCCAGCAGTGGCAGGGGGCTGAACACTGAAGCTTTCTTT. This codes for CASSGRGLNTEAFF.

This clonotype appeared many times. J is TRBJ2-5 and V is TRBV7-2; 13 positions agree with TRBD2. V was pared by 1 base and J by 2 bases, with 4 bases of the junction left unmatched. Looked up from germline, CDR1 is SGHTA and CDR2 is FQGNSA. This CDR3 is built from 17 residues. CDR3 nucleotides: TGTGCCAGCAGCTTAGTGGGACTAGCGGGGAATCAAGAGACCCAGTACTTC. Protein sequence: CASSLVGLAGNQETQYF.

The chain combines TRBV7-9 with TRBJ2-3; the D gene is possibly TRBD1 (5 bases). Looked up from germline, CDR1 is SEHNR and CDR2 is FQNEAQ (reference sequence). The CDR3 loop spans 14 amino acids. Trimming pared 8 bases from V and 4 bases from J, leaving 16 bases between. CDR3 DNA sequence: TGTGCCAGCCCTTTGGGGCTAGTCCCAGATACGCAGTATTTT. Translation: CASPLGLVPDTQYF.

This clonotype was counted only a few times. The junction and the germline gene differ at one end; a read error may be behind it. This chain uses TRBV9 with TRBJ1-5, with TRBD1 matching 7 bases. Germline V gene lookup returns CDR1 SGDLS and CDR2 YYNGEE. The CDR3 is made up of 15 amino acids. DNA for the CDR3: TGTGCCAGCAGCATAGGACAGGCTAGCAATCAGCCCCAGCAATTT. Amino acids: CASSIGQASNQPQQF.

Ten or more counts support this clonotype. The chain recombines TRBV7-2 with TRBJ1-2; D gene ambiguous. There are 13 residues in the CDR3. Trimming left V 1 base short and J 3 bases short, with 6 bases between. Germline CDR1 and CDR2: SGHTA and FQGNSA. The CDR3 region is CASSLGLDYGYTF. The CDR3 DNA sequence: TGTGCCAGCAGCTTAGGGTTGGACTATGGCTACACCTTC.

The V gene is TRBV3-1, the J gene TRBJ2-3; TRBD2 matches at 14 bases. V was pared by 4 bases and J by 4 bases, with 4 bases of the junction left unmatched. This CDR3 contains 16 residues. CDR1 LGHDT and CDR2 YNNKEL come from the germline V gene (reference sequence). The CDR3 protein is CASSPRTSGGSDTQYF. CDR3 nucleotides: TGTGCCAGCAGCCCACGGACTAGCGGGGGGTCAGATACGCAGTATTTT.

The rearrangement joins TRBV7-2 to TRBJ1-3; no firm D call. V was trimmed by 1 base and J by 1 base, leaving 11 bases between them. Germline loops: CDR1 SGHTA, CDR2 FQGNSA. The CDR3 totals 16 residues. CDR3 in DNA: TGTGCCAGCAGCTTAGTTCCCCCCATTTCTGGAAACACCATATATTTT. It is translated as CASSLVPPISGNTIYF.

The chain combines TRBV7-3 with TRBJ2-2; no definite D call. Per the germline V gene, CDR1 is SGHTA and CDR2 is FQGTGA. This CDR3 spans 14 amino acids. Trimming pared 1 base from V and 6 bases from J, leaving 9 bases between. As DNA, the CDR3 is TGTGCCAGCAGCTTAAGTTTGGTGGCCGGGGAGCTGTTTTTT. It codes for CASSLSLVAGELFF.

The chain is built from TRBV24-1 and TRBJ2-5; D is tentatively TRBD1 or TRBD2 (5 bases each). V was cut by 2 bases and J by 4 bases, with 13 bases left in between. Germline assignment: CDR1 KGHDR and CDR2 SFDVKD. This CDR3 spans 15 amino acids. CDR3 DNA: TGTGCCACCAGTGATTGGGGACCCTGGGGAGAGACCCAGTACTTC. Protein: CATSDWGPWGETQYF.

V and J are TRBV19 and TRBJ1-4; D possibly corresponds to TRBD1 (5 bases). The CDR3 runs to 15 residues. Germline CDR1 and CDR2: LNHDA and SQIVND (reference sequence). The V end lost 5 bases, the J end lost 6 bases, and 16 bases lay between the germline ends. CDR3 DNA: TGTGCCAGTAGTGTCGACAGACCGGAGGATGAAAAACTGTTTTTT. Protein sequence: CASSVDRPEDEKLFF. Variable domain in full (rest from reference TRBV19 and TRBJ1-4): DGGITQSPKYLFRKEGQNVTLSCEQNLNHDAMYWYRQDPGQGLRLIYYSQIVNDFQKGDIAEGYSVSREKKESFPLTVTSAQKNPTAFYLCASSVDRPEDEKLFFGSGTQLSVL.

For this clonotype: The conserved phenylalanine or tryptophan normally closing the CDR3 is absent here, so this likely arose from a read error. CDR3 residues: CASAVVAGLETQYL. CDR3 nucleotide sequence: TGCGCCAGCGCCGTGGTAGCGGGGCTTGAGACCCAGTACTTG. The rearrangement links TRBV5-1 to TRBJ2-5; 8 nucleotides align to TRBD2. The CDR3 is 14 residues long. Germline trimming cut 7 bases from V and 5 bases from J; bases unmatched to any gene: 10. CDR1 is SGHRS and CDR2 is YFSETQ in the germline V gene.